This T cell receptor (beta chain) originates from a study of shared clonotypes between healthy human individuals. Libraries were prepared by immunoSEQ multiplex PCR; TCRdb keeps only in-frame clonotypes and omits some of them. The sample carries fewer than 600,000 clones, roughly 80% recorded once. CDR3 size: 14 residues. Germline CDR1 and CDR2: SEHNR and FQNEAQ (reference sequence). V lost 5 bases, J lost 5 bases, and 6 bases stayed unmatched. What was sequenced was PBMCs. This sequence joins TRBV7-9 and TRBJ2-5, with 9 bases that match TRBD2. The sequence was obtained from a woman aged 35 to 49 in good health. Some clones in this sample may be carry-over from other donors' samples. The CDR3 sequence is CASSPLAGFETQYF. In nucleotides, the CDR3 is TGTGCCAGCAGCCCCCTAGCGGGATTTGAGACCCAGTACTTC.